A single sample is the source of the 31 T cell receptor beta chains below, sequenced in a study of blood T cell repertoires in COVID-19. The assay was immunoSEQ multiplex PCR, and TCRdb's table has in-frame clones only and misses some. The sample carries approximately 160,000 clones, approximately 88% recorded once. Sequencing was done on a sample of peripheral blood. These receptors were collected from a woman aged 55-69 years with acute or convalescent COVID-19.

The CDR3 reads CASSSTSGLGEKLFF. The DNA of the CDR3 is TGTGCCAGCAGCTCCACCAGCGGCCTGGGTGAAAAACTGTTTTTT. J is TRBJ1-4 and V is TRBV5-4; D call uncertain. Trimming cost V 3 bases and J 7 bases, with 16 bases left between them. From germline, CDR1 is SGHNT and CDR2 YYREEE (reference sequence). The CDR3 is made up of 15 amino acids.

The CDR3 reads CASSPGGKGGYTF. As DNA, the CDR3 is TGTGCCAGCAGTCCGGGGGGGAAAGGAGGCTACACCTTC. J is TRBJ1-2 and V is TRBV2, with a possible D match to TRBD1 (5 bases). Trimming removed 5 bases at V and 8 bases at J, with 15 bases between. The CDR3 has 13 residues. In germline, CDR1 is SNHLY, CDR2 FYNNEI. The full variable domain, completed using reference TRBV2 and TRBJ1-2, is EPEVTQTPSHQVTQMGQEVILRCVPISNHLYFYWYRQILGQKVEFLVSFYNNEISEKSEIFDDQFSVERPDGSNFTLKIRSTKLEDSAMYFCASSPGGKGGYTFGSGTRLTVV.

The chain employs TRBV4-1 and TRBJ1-2; 7 bases are a match to TRBD1. V lost 1 base to trimming and J lost 7 bases; unmatched junction nucleotides: 6. The CDR3 has 14 residues. CDR1 is MGHRA and CDR2 is YSYEKL in the germline V gene. The CDR3 coding sequence is TGCGCCAGCAGCCAAGGCAGGGGGGATAGTGGCTACACCTTC. Translation: CASSQGRGDSGYTF.

The chain employs TRBV2 and TRBJ2-2, with a weak D call TRBD1 (7 bases). Germline CDR1 and CDR2: SNHLY and FYNNEI. The ends were cut back, 6 bases at V and 3 bases at J, with 14 bases in the middle. CDR3 length equals 15 residues. The CDR3 sequence is CASSLTGEDTGELFF. CDR3 in DNA: TGTGCCAGCAGCCTCACAGGGGAGGACACCGGGGAGCTGTTTTTT.

This chain links TRBV11-2 with TRBJ1-6, with 10 bases identical to TRBD1. Germline V gene data show CDR1 as SGHAT and CDR2 as FQNNGV. This CDR3 has 17 residues. Germline trimming cut 1 base from V and 2 bases from J; bases unmatched to any gene: 2. The CDR3 DNA follows: TGTGCCAGCAGCTTAGTCGGACAGGGGGCCTATAATTCACCCCTCCACTTT. As protein: CASSLVGQGAYNSPLHF.

This CDR3 reads CASRRGSTDTQYF. As DNA, the CDR3 is TGTGCCAGCCGCAGGGGAAGCACAGATACGCAGTATTTT. The chain links TRBV27 to TRBJ2-3, with a possible D match to TRBD1 (6 bases). The CDR3 runs to 13 residues. V dropped 8 bases and J dropped 0 bases, with 9 bases sitting between them. Germline-derived CDR1 and CDR2 are MNHEY and SMNVEV (reference sequence).

This clone has only a few counts. A junction boundary mismatches the germline segment, possibly from a read error. The rearrangement links TRBV20-1 to TRBJ2-1, with 9 bases identical to TRBD2. This CDR3 region has 11 residues. Germline-derived CDR1 and CDR2 are DFQATT and SNEGSKA (reference sequence). The CDR3: CSASSGGPGIF. The DNA of the CDR3 is TGCAGTGCTTCCAGCGGGGGGCCGGGAATCTTC.

The chain links TRBV4-2 to TRBJ2-3, with TRBD2 identical over 8 bases. V dropped 5 bases and J dropped 2; count of bases not matched to a gene: 9. The germline V gene has CDR1 LGHNA and CDR2 YNFKEQ. CDR3 length: 16 residues. CDR3: CASSEYSGAPTDTQYF. The CDR3, as DNA: TGTGCCAGCAGCGAATATAGCGGGGCCCCCACAGATACGCAGTATTTT.

In this sample, this clone turned up once. The chain recombines TRBV5-4 with TRBJ1-2; 9 nucleotides agree with TRBD1. The V and J ends lost 3 bases and 4 bases, in that order; junction bases with no gene match: 7. Germline loops: CDR1 SGHNT, CDR2 YYREEE (reference sequence). This CDR3 is built from 15 residues. DNA for the CDR3: TGTGCCAGCAGCTCCCGACAGGGGGTAATCTATGGCTACACCTTC. Protein product: CASSSRQGVIYGYTF.

The chain uses TRBV7-9 and TRBJ1-2; D is unclear. Trimming removed 5 bases at V and 7 bases at J, with 11 bases between. This CDR3 is 12 amino acids long. Per germline, CDR1 SEHNR and CDR2 FQNEAQ (reference sequence). The CDR3 region has the DNA TGTGCCAGCAGCGGCCTGCGCGGTGGCTACACCTTC. It translates to CASSGLRGGYTF.

This clone occurred once. The rearrangement joins TRBV6-4 to TRBJ1-5, with D uncertain. The V end was cut by 6 bases, the J end by 3 bases, with 15 bases between. Germline V lookup: CDR1 MRHNA, CDR2 SNTAGT. This CDR3 has 15 amino acids. CDR3 nucleotide sequence: TGTGCCAGCAGGCCGTTTCAGGCTAACAATCAGCCCCAGCATTTT. It yields the protein CASRPFQANNQPQHF.

The J gene is TRBJ1-2, the V gene TRBV6-5; 8 nucleotides agree with TRBD1. The CDR3 sequence is 12 residues long. Germline assignment: CDR1 MNHEY and CDR2 SVGAGI. Losses at the gene ends were 6 bases for V and 7 bases for J; bases not matched to a gene: 4. The CDR3 region has the DNA TGTGCCAGCAGCCCGGACAGGGTTGGCTACACCTTC. Its translation: CASSPDRVGYTF.

The genes are TRBV12-3 or TRBV12-4 and TRBJ2-1; TRBD1 matches 7 bases. CDR3 length: 13 residues. V lost 5 bases and J lost 10; bases outside the gene matches: 8. The CDR3 nucleotides are TGTGCCAGCAGTGTTCCCAGGGGGTGGGAGCAGTTCTTC. It is translated as CASSVPRGWEQFF.

The chain joins TRBV6-5 to TRBJ2-5, with TRBD2 matching over 13 bases. The CDR3 runs 14 residues. CDR1 is MNHEY and CDR2 is SVGAGI in the germline V gene. With V trimmed by 5 bases and J by 4 bases, 1 base remained unmatched. The CDR3 DNA reads as TGTGCCAGCAGTACTAGCGGGGGGGGAGAGACCCAGTACTTC. Residues: CASSTSGGGETQYF.

The chain joins TRBV7-2 to TRBJ2-7; D perhaps matches TRBD1 (6 bases). V lost 0 bases and J 2 bases, leaving 17 bases between the germline ends. This CDR3 is 17 amino acids long. CDR1 SGHTA and CDR2 FQGNSA come from the germline V gene. The CDR3 bases are TGTGCCAGCAGCTTAGCCTGGGGAGCAGGGGCCACCTACGAGCAGTACTTC. This gives the protein CASSLAWGAGATYEQYF.

J is TRBJ1-4 and V is TRBV18; 8 positions match TRBD1. CDR3 length: 15 residues. Germline CDR1 and CDR2: KGHSH and LQKENI. Losses at the gene ends were 5 bases for V and 3 bases for J; bases not matched to a gene: 5. The CDR3 reads CASSARQGSNEKLFF. The CDR3 DNA sequence: TGTGCCAGCTCAGCCCGACAGGGGTCTAATGAAAAACTGTTTTTT.

This chain connects TRBV7-8 to TRBJ1-2, with TRBD1 matching 9 bases. The CDR3 extends over 14 amino acids. Looked up from germline, CDR1 is SGHVS and CDR2 is FQNEAQ. The V gene end was trimmed by 7 bases and the J gene end by 3 bases; junction bases not matched to a gene: 6. The CDR3 bases are TGTGCCAGCAACCCGGGACAGGGACACTATGGCTACACCTTC. The encoded protein is CASNPGQGHYGYTF.

V is TRBV6-5 and J is TRBJ2-5; possibly TRBD2 for D (5 bases). The CDR3 contains 15 residues. CDR1 is MNHEY, CDR2 SVGAGI, per germline. V gave up 8 bases and J gave up 1 base, with 17 bases separating them. The CDR3 DNA reads as TGTGCCAGCCGAGGGTCTGCACAACTCCAAGAGACCCAGTACTTC. Translating gives CASRGSAQLQETQYF.

The V call is TRBV4-2, the J call TRBJ2-2, with D unclear. The CDR3 has 14 residues. Trimming pared 0 bases from V and 6 bases from J, leaving 8 bases between. Germline V gene sequence: CDR1 LGHNA, CDR2 YNFKEQ. The CDR3 here is CASSQDPGSGELFF. The CDR3 nucleotides read TGTGCCAGCAGCCAAGATCCAGGTTCCGGGGAGCTGTTTTTT.

The J gene is TRBJ1-3, the V gene TRBV6-5; D might be TRBD1 (5 bases). CDR1 is MNHEY, CDR2 SVGAGI, per germline. There are 16 residues in the CDR3. The ends were cut back, 2 bases at V and 0 bases at J, with 11 bases in the middle. The CDR3: CASSYGAGASGNTIYF. The CDR3 DNA is TGTGCCAGCAGTTACGGGGCGGGAGCCTCTGGAAACACCATATATTTT.

This chain links TRBV7-9 with TRBJ1-2, with D possibly being TRBD1 (5 bases). Germline V gene data show CDR1 as SEHNR and CDR2 as FQNEAQ (reference sequence). V was cut by 5 bases and J by 3 bases, with 16 bases left in between. This CDR3 region has 15 residues. In DNA form, the CDR3 reads TGTGCCAGCAGCAGGGGCGGGGGGAAGGACTATGGCTACACCTTC. Residues: CASSRGGGKDYGYTF.

Regarding this clone: Other nucleotide sequences in the sample specify the same CDR3. The chain couples TRBV18 to TRBJ2-1, with D unclear. In germline, CDR1 is KGHSH, CDR2 LQKENI. Trimming stripped 3 bases from V and 1 base from J, with 10 bases between. This CDR3 comprises 15 residues. The CDR3 sequence: CASSPPGGSYNEQFF. The CDR3 DNA reads TGTGCCAGCTCACCCCCGGGTGGTTCCTACAATGAGCAGTTCTTC. The full variable domain, its missing parts supplied by reference TRBV18 and TRBJ2-1, is NAGVMQNPRHLVRRRGQEARLRCSPMKGHSHVYWYRQLPEEGLKFMVYLQKENIIDESGMPKERFSAEFPKEGPSILRIQQVVRGDSAAYFCASSPPGGSYNEQFFGPGTRLTVL.

The chain couples TRBV15 to TRBJ1-5; weak D call: TRBD1 (5 bases). Germline V lookup: CDR1 LNHNV, CDR2 YYDKDF (reference sequence). Trimming removed 0 bases at V and 2 bases at J, with 11 bases between. This CDR3 is built from 16 residues. The CDR3 spells CATSREGRVGNQPQHF. Here the CDR3 DNA reads TGTGCCACCAGCAGAGAGGGCAGGGTGGGCAATCAGCCCCAGCATTTT.

The CDR3 DNA reads as TGCGCCAGCAGCATTGGACAGGGAACTCGCCCTTACGAGCAGTACTTC. Protein product: CASSIGQGTRPYEQYF. The V call is TRBV5-1, the J call TRBJ2-7, with 8 nucleotides matching TRBD1. Germline trimming cut 4 bases from V and 4 bases from J; bases unmatched to any gene: 13. This CDR3 spans 16 amino acids. Germline CDR1 SGHRS, CDR2 YFSETQ.

The chain is built from TRBV4-3 and TRBJ1-2, with 7 bases aligning to TRBD1. With 3 bases clipped from V and 8 bases from J, the junction kept 9 bases outside the gene matches. The CDR3 contains 14 residues. CDR1 is LGHNA and CDR2 is YSLEER in the germline V gene. The CDR3 sequence is CASSQKSLTGGYTF. The CDR3 DNA reads TGCGCCAGCAGCCAGAAGAGCCTGACAGGGGGCTACACCTTC.

The V and J genes are TRBV9 and TRBJ2-5; TRBD2 matches 15 bases. Germline CDR1 reads SGDLS; CDR2 reads YYNGEE. The V gene end was trimmed by 4 bases and the J gene end by 4 bases; junction bases not matched to a gene: 8. The CDR3 is 17 amino acids. The CDR3 here is CASSLGTSGGRGETQYF. In DNA, the CDR3 is TGTGCCAGCAGCCTAGGGACTAGCGGGGGGCGGGGAGAGACCCAGTACTTC.

This chain joins TRBV7-8 and TRBJ2-5, with D possibly matching TRBD2 (5 bases). The ends were cut back, 5 bases at V and 5 bases at J, with 18 bases in the middle. Germline V gives CDR1 SGHVS, CDR2 FQNEAQ. The CDR3 has 15 residues. The CDR3 nucleotides are TGTGCCAGCAGCCCGGGGTCCGGGGATGCGGAGACCCAGTACTTC. This translates into CASSPGSGDAETQYF.

This chain links TRBV27 with TRBJ2-7, with 9 bases that match TRBD1. The CDR3 runs 15 residues. The trim removed 5 bases at V and 3 bases at J, leaving 8 bases unmatched. Germline-derived CDR1 and CDR2 are MNHEY and SMNVEV (reference sequence). The CDR3 bases are TGTGCCAGCAGTAGACGTCCGGGACAGGGCTACGAGCAGTACTTC. Translating it yields CASSRRPGQGYEQYF.

The CDR3 DNA follows: TGTGGGGGAGGATCGGACGGCCCGGGGGAGCAGTACTTC. This encodes CGGGSDGPGEQYF. The chain combines TRBV7-9 with TRBJ2-7; D is perhaps TRBD2 (6 bases). The CDR3 loop spans 13 amino acids. Germline V CDR1 and CDR2: SEHNR, FQNEAQ (reference sequence).

The chain is built from TRBV3-1 (or the pseudogene TRBV3-2) and TRBJ1-2; 10 bases line up with TRBD1. CDR1 and CDR2 from the germline V gene are LGHDT and YNNKEL (reference sequence). There are 16 residues in the CDR3. The trim removed 2 bases at V and 4 bases at J, leaving 7 bases unmatched. The DNA for the CDR3 is TGTGCCAGCAGCCAAATGGGACAGGGGACAGGCTATGGCTACACCTTC. Residues: CASSQMGQGTGYGYTF.

The chain is built from TRBV3-1 (or the pseudogene TRBV3-2) and TRBJ1-2, with a possible D match to TRBD1 (5 bases). The CDR3 length is 17 residues. The V gene lost 0 bases and the J gene lost 4 bases, with 18 bases spanning the gap. Germline V gene data show CDR1 as LGHDT and CDR2 as YNNKEL (reference sequence). The DNA of the CDR3 is TGTGCCAGCAGCCAAGAAAGGACAACCCTTAGGGGCTATGGCTACACCTTC. This sequence encodes CASSQERTTLRGYGYTF.